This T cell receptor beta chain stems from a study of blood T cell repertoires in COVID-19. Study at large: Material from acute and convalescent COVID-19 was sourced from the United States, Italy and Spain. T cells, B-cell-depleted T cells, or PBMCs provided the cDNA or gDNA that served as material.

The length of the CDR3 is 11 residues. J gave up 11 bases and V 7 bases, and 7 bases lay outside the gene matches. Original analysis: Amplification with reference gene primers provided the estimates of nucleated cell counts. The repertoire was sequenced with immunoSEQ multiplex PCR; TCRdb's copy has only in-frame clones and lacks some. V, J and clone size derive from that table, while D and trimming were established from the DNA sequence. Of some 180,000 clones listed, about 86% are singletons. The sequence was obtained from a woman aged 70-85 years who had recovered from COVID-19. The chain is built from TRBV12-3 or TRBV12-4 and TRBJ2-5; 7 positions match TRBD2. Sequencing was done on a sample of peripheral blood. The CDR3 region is CASTGGGRQYF. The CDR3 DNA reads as TGTGCCAGCACCGGGGGAGGGCGACAGTACTTC.